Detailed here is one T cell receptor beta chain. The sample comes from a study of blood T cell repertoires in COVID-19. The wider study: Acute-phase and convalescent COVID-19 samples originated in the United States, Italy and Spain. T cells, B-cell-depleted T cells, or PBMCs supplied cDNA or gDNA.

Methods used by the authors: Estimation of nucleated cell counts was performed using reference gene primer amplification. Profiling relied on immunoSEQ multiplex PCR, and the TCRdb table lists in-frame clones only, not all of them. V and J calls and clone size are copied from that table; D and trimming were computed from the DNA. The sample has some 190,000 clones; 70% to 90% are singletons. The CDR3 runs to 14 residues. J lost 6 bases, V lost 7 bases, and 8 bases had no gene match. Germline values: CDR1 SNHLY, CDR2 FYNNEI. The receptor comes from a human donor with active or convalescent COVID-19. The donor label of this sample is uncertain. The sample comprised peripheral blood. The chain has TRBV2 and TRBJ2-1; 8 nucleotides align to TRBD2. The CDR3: CASTGETSVNEQFF. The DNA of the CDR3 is TGTGCCAGCACGGGGGAGACTAGCGTCAATGAGCAGTTCTTC. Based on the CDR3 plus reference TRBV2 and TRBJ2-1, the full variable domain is EPEVTQTPSHQVTQMGQEVILRCVPISNHLYFYWYRQILGQKVEFLVSFYNNEISEKSEIFDDQFSVERPDGSNFTLKIRSTKLEDSAMYFCASTGETSVNEQFFGPGTRLTVL.